This T cell receptor (beta chain) comes out of a study of chemoradiotherapy in HPV16-positive cancers. Overall study: Two HPV16-positive patients' cells yielded candidate HPV-specific clones and common motifs. Study-wide points: HPV-responsive T-cell expansion during chemoradiotherapy was linked to improved recurrence-free survival in HPV16-positive patients. Candidate HPV-specific clones and E7-related TCR motifs grew in tumor during treatment.

Worth noting for this clone: Its antigen is as yet unknown.

Repeated repertoire sampling spanned the course of chemoradiotherapy. Method: immunoSEQ multiplex PCR; TCRdb's copy keeps in-frame clones and lacks some. The sample holds 15,000 or so clones, approximately 80% seen once. Germline CDR1 is MNHNS and CDR2 is SASEGT. Trimming took 7 bases from V and 2 from J; bases not matched to a gene: 6. CDR3 length: 14 residues. This specimen was acquired from a patient who underwent chemoradiotherapy. This receptor was obtained from a human donor with HPV-associated anogenital cancer. The chain employs TRBV6-1 and TRBJ2-3; TRBD2 aligns across 7 bases. The CDR3 nucleotides are TGTGCCAGCAAGAGCGGGGAGCCCACAGATACGCAGTATTTT. It translates to CASKSGEPTDTQYF.